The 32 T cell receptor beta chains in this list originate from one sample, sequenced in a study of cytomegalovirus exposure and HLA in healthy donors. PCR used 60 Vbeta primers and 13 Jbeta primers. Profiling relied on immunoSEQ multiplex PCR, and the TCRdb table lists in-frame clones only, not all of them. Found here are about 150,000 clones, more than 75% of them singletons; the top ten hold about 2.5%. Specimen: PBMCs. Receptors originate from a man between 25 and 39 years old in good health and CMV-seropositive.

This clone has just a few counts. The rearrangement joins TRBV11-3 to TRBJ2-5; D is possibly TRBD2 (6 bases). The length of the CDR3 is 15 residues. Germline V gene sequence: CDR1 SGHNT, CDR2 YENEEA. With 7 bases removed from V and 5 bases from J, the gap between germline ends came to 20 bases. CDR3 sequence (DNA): TGTGCCAGCACCCAGTCCGGGACTGATGTGGAGACCCAGTACTTC. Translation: CASTQSGTDVETQYF.

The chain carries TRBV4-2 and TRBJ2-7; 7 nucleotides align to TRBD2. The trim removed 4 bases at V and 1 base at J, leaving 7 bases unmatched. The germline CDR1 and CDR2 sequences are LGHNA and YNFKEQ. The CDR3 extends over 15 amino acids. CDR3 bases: TGTGCCAGCAGCCCCCGCGGGGGAGTATCCTACGAGCAGTACTTC. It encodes CASSPRGGVSYEQYF.

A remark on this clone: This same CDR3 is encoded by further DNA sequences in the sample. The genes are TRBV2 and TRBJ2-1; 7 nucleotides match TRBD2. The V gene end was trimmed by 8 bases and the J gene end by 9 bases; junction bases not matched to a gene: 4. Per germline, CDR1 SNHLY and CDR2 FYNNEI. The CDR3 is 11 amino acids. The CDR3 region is CASLAGVEQFF. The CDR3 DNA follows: TGTGCCAGCCTCGCGGGAGTTGAGCAGTTCTTC. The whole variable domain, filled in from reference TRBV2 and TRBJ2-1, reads EPEVTQTPSHQVTQMGQEVILRCVPISNHLYFYWYRQILGQKVEFLVSFYNNEISEKSEIFDDQFSVERPDGSNFTLKIRSTKLEDSAMYFCASLAGVEQFFGPGTRLTVL.

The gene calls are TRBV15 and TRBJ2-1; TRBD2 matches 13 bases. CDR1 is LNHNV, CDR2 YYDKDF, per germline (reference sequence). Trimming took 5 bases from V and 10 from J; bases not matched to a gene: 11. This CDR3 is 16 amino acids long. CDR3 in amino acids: CATSYTRTSGRGEQFF. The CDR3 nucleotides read TGTGCCACCAGCTACACTCGGACTAGCGGGAGAGGCGAGCAGTTCTTC.

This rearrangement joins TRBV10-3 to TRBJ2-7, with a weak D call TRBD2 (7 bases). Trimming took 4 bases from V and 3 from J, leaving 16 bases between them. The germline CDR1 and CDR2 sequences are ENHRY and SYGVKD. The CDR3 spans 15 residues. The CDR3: CAISVGERGGYEQYF. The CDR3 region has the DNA TGTGCCATCAGTGTAGGGGAAAGGGGGGGCTACGAGCAGTACTTC.

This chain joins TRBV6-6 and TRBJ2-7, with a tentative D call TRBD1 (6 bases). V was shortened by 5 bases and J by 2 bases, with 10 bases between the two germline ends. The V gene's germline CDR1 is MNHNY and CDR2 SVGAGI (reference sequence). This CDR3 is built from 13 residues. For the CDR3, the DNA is TGTGCCAGCAGTCCAGGACAGACCTACGAGCAGTACGTC. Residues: CASSPGQTYEQYV.

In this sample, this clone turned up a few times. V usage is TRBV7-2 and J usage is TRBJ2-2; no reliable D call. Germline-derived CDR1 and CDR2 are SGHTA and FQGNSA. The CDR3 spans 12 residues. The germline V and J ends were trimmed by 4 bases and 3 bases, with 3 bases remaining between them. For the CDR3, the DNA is TGTGCCAGCAGCTCCTACACCGGGGAGCTGTTTTTT. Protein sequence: CASSSYTGELFF.

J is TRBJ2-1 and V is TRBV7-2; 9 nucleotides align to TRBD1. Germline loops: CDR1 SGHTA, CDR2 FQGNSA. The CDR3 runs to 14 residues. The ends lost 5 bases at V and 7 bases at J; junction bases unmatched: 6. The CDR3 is CASSPPGQGNEQFF. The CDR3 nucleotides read TGTGCCAGCAGCCCACCGGGACAGGGTAATGAGCAGTTCTTC.

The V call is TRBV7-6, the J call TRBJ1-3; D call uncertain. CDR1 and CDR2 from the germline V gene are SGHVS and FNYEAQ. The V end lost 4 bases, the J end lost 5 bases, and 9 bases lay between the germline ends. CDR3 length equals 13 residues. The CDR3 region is CASSSLERNTIYF. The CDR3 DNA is TGTGCCAGCAGCTCACTAGAAAGAAACACCATATATTTT.

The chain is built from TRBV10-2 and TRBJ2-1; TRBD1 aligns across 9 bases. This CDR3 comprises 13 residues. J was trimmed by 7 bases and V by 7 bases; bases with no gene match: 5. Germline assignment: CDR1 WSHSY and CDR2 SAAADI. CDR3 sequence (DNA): TGCGCCAGCAATGGACAGGGGTTAAATGAGCAGTTCTTC. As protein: CASNGQGLNEQFF.

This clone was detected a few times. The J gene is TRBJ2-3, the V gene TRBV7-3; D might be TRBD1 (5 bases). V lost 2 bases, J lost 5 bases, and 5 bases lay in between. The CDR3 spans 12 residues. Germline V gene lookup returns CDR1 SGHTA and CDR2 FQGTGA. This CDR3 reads CASSLQGDTQYF. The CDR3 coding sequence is TGTGCCAGCAGCTTACAGGGAGATACGCAGTATTTT.

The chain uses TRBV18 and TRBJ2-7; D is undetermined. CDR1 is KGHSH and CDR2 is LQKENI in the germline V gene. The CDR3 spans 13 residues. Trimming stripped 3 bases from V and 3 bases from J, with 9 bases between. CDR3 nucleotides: TGTGCCAGCTCACCGACTGCGGACTACGAGCAGTACGTC. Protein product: CASSPTADYEQYV.

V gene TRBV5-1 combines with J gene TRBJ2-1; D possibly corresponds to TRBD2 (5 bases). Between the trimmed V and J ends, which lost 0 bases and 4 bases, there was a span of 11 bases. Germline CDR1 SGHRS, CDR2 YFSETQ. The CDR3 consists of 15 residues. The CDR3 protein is CASSLVLVEYNEQFF. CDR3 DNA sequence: TGCGCCAGCAGCTTGGTACTAGTTGAGTACAATGAGCAGTTCTTC.

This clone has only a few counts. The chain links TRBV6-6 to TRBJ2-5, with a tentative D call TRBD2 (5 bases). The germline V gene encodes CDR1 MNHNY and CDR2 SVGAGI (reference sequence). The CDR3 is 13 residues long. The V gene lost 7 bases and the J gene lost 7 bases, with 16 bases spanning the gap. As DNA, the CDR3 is TGTGCCAGCACCGGGAACGTGAGAGGGACCCAGTACTTC. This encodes CASTGNVRGTQYF.

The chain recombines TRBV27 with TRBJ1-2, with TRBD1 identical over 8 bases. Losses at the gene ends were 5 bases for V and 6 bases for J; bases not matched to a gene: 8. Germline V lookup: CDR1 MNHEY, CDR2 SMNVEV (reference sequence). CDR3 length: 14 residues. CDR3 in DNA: TGTGCCAGCAGTCCGAAGGACAGGGTCGATGGCTACACCTTC. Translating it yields CASSPKDRVDGYTF.

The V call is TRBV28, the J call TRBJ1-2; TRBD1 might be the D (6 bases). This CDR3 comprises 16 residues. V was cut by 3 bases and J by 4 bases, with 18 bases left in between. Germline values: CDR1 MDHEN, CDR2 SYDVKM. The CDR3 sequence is CASSFPLSGAAYGYTF. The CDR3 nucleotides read TGTGCCAGCAGTTTCCCCCTATCAGGGGCTGCCTATGGCTACACCTTC.

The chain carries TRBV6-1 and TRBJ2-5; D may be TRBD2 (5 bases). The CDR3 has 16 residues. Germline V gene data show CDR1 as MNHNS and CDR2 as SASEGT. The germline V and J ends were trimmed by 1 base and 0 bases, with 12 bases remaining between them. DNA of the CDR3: TGTGCCAGCAGTGAAGTCAGCGGAAGGTACCAAGAGACCCAGTACTTC. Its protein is CASSEVSGRYQETQYF.

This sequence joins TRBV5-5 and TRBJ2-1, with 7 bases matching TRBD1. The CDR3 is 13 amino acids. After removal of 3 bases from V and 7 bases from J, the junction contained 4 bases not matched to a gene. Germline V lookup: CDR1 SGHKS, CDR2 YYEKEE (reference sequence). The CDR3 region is CASSSLTGNEQFF. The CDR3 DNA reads TGTGCCAGCAGCTCACTGACAGGGAATGAGCAGTTCTTC.

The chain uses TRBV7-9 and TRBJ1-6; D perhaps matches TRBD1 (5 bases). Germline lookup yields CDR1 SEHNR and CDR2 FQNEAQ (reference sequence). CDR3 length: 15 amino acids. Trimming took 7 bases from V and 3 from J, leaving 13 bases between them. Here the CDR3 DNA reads TGTGCCAGCACCCCCCAAAGGGGCTATAATTCACCCCTCCACTTT. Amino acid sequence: CASTPQRGYNSPLHF.

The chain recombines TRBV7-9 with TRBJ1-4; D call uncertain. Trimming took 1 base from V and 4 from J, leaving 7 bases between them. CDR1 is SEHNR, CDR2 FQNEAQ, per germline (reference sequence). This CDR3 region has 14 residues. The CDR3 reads CASSLGGVNEKLFF. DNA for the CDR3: TGTGCCAGCAGCTTAGGGGGAGTTAATGAAAAACTGTTTTTT.

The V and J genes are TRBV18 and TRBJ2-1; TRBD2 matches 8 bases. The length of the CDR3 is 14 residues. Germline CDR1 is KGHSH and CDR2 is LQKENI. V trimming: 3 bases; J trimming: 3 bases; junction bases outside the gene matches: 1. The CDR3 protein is CASSPSGIYNEQFF. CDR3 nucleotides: TGTGCCAGCTCACCTAGCGGGATCTACAATGAGCAGTTCTTC.

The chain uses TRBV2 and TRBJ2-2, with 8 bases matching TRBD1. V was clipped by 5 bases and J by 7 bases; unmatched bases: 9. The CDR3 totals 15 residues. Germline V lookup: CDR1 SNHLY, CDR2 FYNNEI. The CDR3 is CASSKDRGIDGELFF. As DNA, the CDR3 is TGTGCCAGCAGTAAAGACAGGGGAATAGACGGGGAGCTGTTTTTT.

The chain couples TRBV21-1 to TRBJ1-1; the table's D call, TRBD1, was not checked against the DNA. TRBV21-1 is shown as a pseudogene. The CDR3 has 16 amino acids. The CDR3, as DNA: TGTGCCAGCAGCAAAGTAAGGACAGCGAAAAACACTGAAGCTTTCTTT. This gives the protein CASSKVRTAKNTEAFF.

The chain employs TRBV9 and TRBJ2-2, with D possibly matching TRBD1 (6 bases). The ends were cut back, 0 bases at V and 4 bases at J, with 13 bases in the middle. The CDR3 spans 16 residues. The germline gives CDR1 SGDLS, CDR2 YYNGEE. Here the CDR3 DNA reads TGTGCCAGCAGCGTAGTGGGGGCTGGGGGCACCGGGGAGCTGTTTTTT. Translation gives CASSVVGAGGTGELFF. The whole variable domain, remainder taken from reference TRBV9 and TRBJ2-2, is DSGVTQTPKHLITATGQRVTLRCSPRSGDLSVYWYQQSLDQGLQFLIQYYNGEERAKGNILERFSAQQFPDLHSELNLSSLELGDSALYFCASSVVGAGGTGELFFGEGSRLTVL.

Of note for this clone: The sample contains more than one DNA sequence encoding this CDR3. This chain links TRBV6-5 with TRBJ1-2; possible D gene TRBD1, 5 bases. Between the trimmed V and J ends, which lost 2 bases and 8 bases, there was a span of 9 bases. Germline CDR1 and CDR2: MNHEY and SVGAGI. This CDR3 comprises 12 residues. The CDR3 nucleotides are TGTGCCAGCAGTTACGGGGGGGAGGGCTACACCTTC. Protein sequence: CASSYGGEGYTF.

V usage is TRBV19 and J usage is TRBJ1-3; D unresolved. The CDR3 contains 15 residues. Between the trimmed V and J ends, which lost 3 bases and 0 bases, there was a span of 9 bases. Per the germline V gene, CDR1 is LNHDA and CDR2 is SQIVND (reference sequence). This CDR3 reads CASSIWQNSGNTIYF. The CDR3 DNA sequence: TGTGCCAGTAGTATTTGGCAGAACTCTGGAAACACCATATATTTT.

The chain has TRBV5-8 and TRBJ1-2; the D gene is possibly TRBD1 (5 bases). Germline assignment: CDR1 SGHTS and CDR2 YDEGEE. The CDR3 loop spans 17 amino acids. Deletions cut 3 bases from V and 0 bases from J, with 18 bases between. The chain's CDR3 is CASSSGVDGLANYGYTF. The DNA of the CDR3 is TGTGCCAGCAGCTCGGGGGTGGACGGCCTAGCTAACTATGGCTACACCTTC.

The CDR3 DNA follows: TGTGCCAGCAGTTACGGTCGGGTTGGGTACGAGCAGTACGTC. It codes for CASSYGRVGYEQYV. The J gene is TRBJ2-7, the V gene TRBV6-5; D uncertain. Germline CDR1 is MNHEY and CDR2 is SVGAGI. This CDR3 has 14 amino acids. The V end was cut by 2 bases, the J end by 4 bases, with 12 bases between.

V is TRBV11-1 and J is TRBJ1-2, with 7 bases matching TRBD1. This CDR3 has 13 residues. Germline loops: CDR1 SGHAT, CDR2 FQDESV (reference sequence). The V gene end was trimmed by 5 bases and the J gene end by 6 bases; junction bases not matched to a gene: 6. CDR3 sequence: CASSRDRVDGYTF. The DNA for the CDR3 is TGTGCCAGCAGCCGAGACAGGGTGGATGGCTACACCTTC.

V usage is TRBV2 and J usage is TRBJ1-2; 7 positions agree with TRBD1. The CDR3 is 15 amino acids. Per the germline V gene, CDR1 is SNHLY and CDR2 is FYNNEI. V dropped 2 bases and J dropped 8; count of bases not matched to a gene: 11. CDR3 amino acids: CASSEQGGGLGGYTF. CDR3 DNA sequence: TGTGCCAGCAGTGAACAGGGGGGAGGTTTGGGCGGCTACACCTTC.

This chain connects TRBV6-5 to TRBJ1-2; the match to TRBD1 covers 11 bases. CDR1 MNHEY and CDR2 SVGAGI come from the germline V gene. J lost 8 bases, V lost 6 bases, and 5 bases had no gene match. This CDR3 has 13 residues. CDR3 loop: CASSWTGGSGYTF. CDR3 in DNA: TGTGCCAGCAGCTGGACAGGGGGCTCGGGCTACACCTTC.

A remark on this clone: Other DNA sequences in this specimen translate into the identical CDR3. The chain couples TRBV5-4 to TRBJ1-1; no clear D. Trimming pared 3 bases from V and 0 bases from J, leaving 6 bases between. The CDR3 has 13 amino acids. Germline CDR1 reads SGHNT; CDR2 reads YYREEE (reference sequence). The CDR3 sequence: CASSSRLNTEAFF. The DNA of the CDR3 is TGTGCCAGCAGCTCGCGATTGAACACTGAAGCTTTCTTT.